The 2 T cell receptor beta chains presented below share a single source sample, sequenced in a study of T cell responses to AZD1222 COVID-19 vaccine. Using immunoSEQ multiplex PCR, the repertoire was profiled, and TCRdb retains in-frame clones only, with some absent. Altogether about 120,000 clones are present, roughly 91% being singletons, with the ten largest covering less than 4%. The sample was peripheral blood, taken 28 days after the second AZD1222 dose. Source of these receptors: an adult who received the AZD1222 COVID-19 vaccine.

The rearrangement links TRBV9 to TRBJ2-3, with D possibly being TRBD2 (5 bases). The CDR3 spans 15 residues. In germline, CDR1 is SGDLS, CDR2 YYNGEE. V shed 1 base and J shed 4 bases, with 13 bases lying between them. The CDR3 is CASSVTGMRADTQYF. CDR3 nucleotide sequence: TGTGCCAGCAGCGTAACGGGGATGCGGGCAGATACGCAGTATTTT.

This clone appeared once. The chain couples TRBV11-2 to TRBJ2-7, with 12 bases fitting TRBD2. V dropped 3 bases and J dropped 0; count of bases not matched to a gene: 6. This CDR3 contains 17 residues. Germline V gene sequence: CDR1 SGHAT, CDR2 FQNNGV. Here the CDR3 reads CASSLTSGSSTSYEQYF. The CDR3 DNA follows: TGTGCCAGCAGCTTGACTAGCGGGAGTTCCACCTCCTACGAGCAGTACTTC.